The 23 T cell receptor beta chains in this list originate from one sample, sequenced in a study of CD8+ T cells in alopecia areata. Documented treatment: oral pan-JAK inhibitor, 5-10 mg twice daily. As the sequencing template, cDNA was produced by extracting RNA and reverse transcribing it. The protocol was immunoSEQ multiplex PCR, while the TCRdb copy is restricted to in-frame clones and leaves out a portion. The sample shows some 210,000 clones, roughly 66% of them seen only once. The sample in question was CD4+ T cells sorted from blood, obtained at week 44, from a patient treated with tofacitinib. The source is a human donor with alopecia areata.

This chain connects TRBV25-1 to TRBJ2-3; D ambiguous. V shed 1 base and J shed 0 bases, with 8 bases lying between them. This CDR3 spans 15 amino acids. Germline assignment: CDR1 MGHDK and CDR2 SYGVNS. The chain's CDR3 is CASSELDSSTDTQYF. The CDR3 DNA reads TGTGCCAGCAGTGAATTAGACTCTAGCACAGATACGCAGTATTTT.

The CDR3 DNA sequence: TGCGCCAGCAGCCAAGATGGGACCACAGGGGTTTGGGACACCGGGGAGCTGTTTTTT. This sequence encodes CASSQDGTTGVWDTGELFF. The chain employs TRBV4-3 and TRBJ2-2; TRBD1 matches at 7 bases. Germline V gives CDR1 LGHNA, CDR2 YSLEER. V shed 0 bases, J shed 3 bases, and the junction held 13 bases outside the gene matches. The length of the CDR3 is 19 residues.

CDR3 residues: CSAVGRLNTEAFF. Here the CDR3 DNA reads TGCAGCGCCGTCGGACGTTTGAACACTGAAGCTTTCTTT. The chain is built from TRBV29-1 and TRBJ1-1; D not resolved. The CDR3 covers 13 residues. V was cut by 7 bases and J by 0 bases, with 12 bases left in between. Germline CDR1 SQVTM, CDR2 ANQGSEA.

This clone was counted only a few times. The rearrangement uses TRBV29-1 and TRBJ2-3; D possibly uses TRBD1 or TRBD2 (5 bases each). The germline CDR1 and CDR2 sequences are SQVTM and ANQGSEA. V lost 4 bases and J lost 5, with 13 bases in between. The CDR3 spans 13 residues. Written as DNA, the CDR3 is TGCAGCGTTGTGCCCCAGGGACGAGATACGCAGTATTTT. Its protein is CSVVPQGRDTQYF.

A remark on this clone: This sample also contains other DNA sequences that code for the same CDR3. The V call is TRBV29-1, the J call TRBJ2-5, with a possible D match to TRBD2 (6 bases). The CDR3 spans 11 residues. V dropped 3 bases and J dropped 4 bases, with 6 bases sitting between them. Per germline, CDR1 SQVTM and CDR2 ANQGSEA. CDR3 sequence reads: CSVEGGETQYF. The CDR3 region has the DNA TGCAGCGTTGAGGGGGGAGAGACCCAGTACTTC.

The genes are TRBV15 and TRBJ1-1; maybe TRBD1 (6 bases). Germline V CDR1 and CDR2: LNHNV, YYDKDF (reference sequence). The CDR3 extends over 16 amino acids. Trimming shortened V by 5 bases and J by 1 base, and 17 bases separated the two germline ends. CDR3 DNA sequence: TGTGCCACCAGCCGCCGGGGCCAGGGGACGAACACTGAAGCTTTCTTT. This encodes CATSRRGQGTNTEAFF.

This rearrangement joins TRBV11-3 to TRBJ2-1; D might be TRBD2 (6 bases). With 5 bases removed from V and 8 bases from J, the gap between germline ends came to 13 bases. Germline CDR1 and CDR2: SGHNT and YENEEA. The CDR3 sequence is 13 residues long. The CDR3 reads CASSHGGDYEQFF. CDR3 sequence (DNA): TGTGCCAGCAGCCATGGAGGGGATTATGAGCAGTTCTTC.

In its sample, this clone was seen a few times. The chain carries TRBV29-1 and TRBJ1-1; tentative D call: TRBD1 (5 bases). The V gene's germline CDR1 is SQVTM and CDR2 ANQGSEA. The CDR3 runs 12 residues. With 0 bases removed from V and 6 bases from J, the gap between germline ends came to 8 bases. CDR3 sequence: CSVEEGLSEAFF. For the CDR3, the DNA is TGCAGCGTTGAAGAGGGGCTGTCTGAAGCTTTCTTT.

The V gene is TRBV4-2, the J gene TRBJ1-2; no clear D. The CDR3 has 14 amino acids. Looked up from germline, CDR1 is LGHNA and CDR2 is YNFKEQ. Trimming stripped 0 bases from V and 6 bases from J, with 11 bases between. The CDR3 DNA is TGTGCCAGCAGCCAAGATCCTCGGGGTAATGGCTACACCTTC. It codes for CASSQDPRGNGYTF.

The chain links TRBV18 to TRBJ2-2; D may be TRBD1 (5 bases). Germline loops: CDR1 KGHSH, CDR2 LQKENI. With 2 bases removed from V and 2 bases from J, the gap between germline ends came to 15 bases. The CDR3 runs to 17 residues. CDR3 coding DNA: TGTGCCAGCTCACCAACTGGGGCCATAGGAAACACCGGGGAGCTGTTTTTT. Protein: CASSPTGAIGNTGELFF.

This clone turned up a few times. This chain connects TRBV5-6 to TRBJ2-2; D ambiguous. Germline V gene lookup returns CDR1 SGHDT and CDR2 YYEEEE. The V gene lost 0 bases and the J gene lost 6 bases, with 6 bases spanning the gap. CDR3 length: 13 residues. The CDR3: CASSLVVAGELFF. CDR3 nucleotides: TGTGCCAGCAGCTTGGTCGTTGCCGGGGAGCTGTTTTTT.

This clone was seen a few times. This rearrangement joins TRBV29-1 to TRBJ2-3; 12 bases fit TRBD2. The trim removed 4 bases at V and 9 bases at J, leaving 11 bases unmatched. This CDR3 comprises 15 residues. Germline V CDR1 and CDR2: SQVTM, ANQGSEA. CDR3 DNA sequence: TGCAGCGTTGCTACAGGGACTAGCGGGTCGGGGACGCAGTATTTT. It codes for CSVATGTSGSGTQYF.

The V gene is TRBV19, the J gene TRBJ1-5; D unresolved. The germline V gene has CDR1 LNHDA and CDR2 SQIVND (reference sequence). This CDR3 is 13 amino acids long. V lost 5 bases, J lost 3 bases, and 8 bases lay in between. CDR3 DNA sequence: TGTGCCAGTAGTCGGACCTTCAATCAGCCCCAGCATTTT. Translated: CASSRTFNQPQHF. Full variable domain (outside the CDR3, taken from reference TRBV19 and TRBJ1-5): DGGITQSPKYLFRKEGQNVTLSCEQNLNHDAMYWYRQDPGQGLRLIYYSQIVNDFQKGDIAEGYSVSREKKESFPLTVTSAQKNPTAFYLCASSRTFNQPQHFGDGTRLSIL.

This chain uses TRBV6-8 with TRBJ1-2; D is unclear. The ends were cut back, 8 bases at V and 10 bases at J, with 11 bases in the middle. This CDR3 contains 10 residues. The germline CDR1 and CDR2 sequences are MNHGY and SAAAGT. CDR3: CASLRVIYTF. In DNA form, the CDR3 reads TGTGCCAGCTTAAGGGTGATCTACACCTTC.

Comment on this clone: This may come from a read error, since a much larger clone is one base off. At the DNA level, this CDR3 is encoded by other sequences in the same sample as well. The chain combines TRBV7-9 with TRBJ2-1, with D hard to call. V lost 3 bases, J lost 4 bases, and 7 bases lay in between. The CDR3 spans 13 residues. Germline CDR1 and CDR2: SEHNR and FQNEAQ (reference sequence). CDR3 coding DNA: TGTGCCAGCAGCTTGGGCAGTTACAATGAGCAGTTCTTC. Residues: CASSLGSYNEQFF. The whole variable domain, remainder taken from reference TRBV7-9 and TRBJ2-1, is DTGVSQNPRHKITKRGQNVTFRCDPISEHNRLYWYRQTLGQGPEFLTYFQNEAQLEKSRLLSDRFSAERPKGSFSTLEIQRTEQGDSAMYLCASSLGSYNEQFFGPGTRLTVL.

This chain uses TRBV30 with TRBJ2-5; D unclear. Trimming pared 1 base from V and 3 bases from J, leaving 9 bases between. Per germline, CDR1 GTSNPN and CDR2 SVGIG (reference sequence). This CDR3 contains 13 residues. CDR3 nucleotides: TGTGCCTGGAGTGCACGCCGGAAAGAGACCCAGTACTTC. Protein sequence: CAWSARRKETQYF.

The chain's CDR3 is CASNAENTGELFF. CDR3 sequence (DNA): TGTGCCAGCAACGCGGAGAACACCGGGGAGCTGTTTTTT. The J gene is TRBJ2-2, the V gene TRBV2; no clear D gene. Germline CDR1 SNHLY, CDR2 FYNNEI. The ends were cut back, 7 bases at V and 1 base at J, with 7 bases in the middle. The CDR3 has 13 residues.

The chain recombines TRBV19 with TRBJ1-2; the D gene is possibly TRBD1 (5 bases). CDR3 size: 14 residues. Germline values: CDR1 LNHDA, CDR2 SQIVND (reference sequence). V was pared by 7 bases and J by 10 bases, with 22 bases between. CDR3 DNA sequence: TGTGCCAGTACCGACCGCGGGGGAAGACTCCTCTACACCTTC. As protein: CASTDRGGRLLYTF.

The chain recombines TRBV10-3 with TRBJ2-2; a weak D match, TRBD2 (6 bases). Germline V gives CDR1 ENHRY, CDR2 SYGVKD. This CDR3 region has 15 residues. V was shortened by 2 bases and J by 0 bases, with 7 bases between the two germline ends. Written as DNA, the CDR3 is TGTGCCATCAGTGAGGCGGGGCCGAACACCGGGGAGCTGTTTTTT. It is translated as CAISEAGPNTGELFF.

J is TRBJ2-1 and V is TRBV28, with D hard to call. Trimming stripped 11 bases from V and 6 bases from J, with 11 bases between. Germline lookup yields CDR1 MDHEN and CDR2 SYDVKM. The CDR3 has 11 residues. CDR3 residues: CAGSSGNEQFF. CDR3 sequence (DNA): TGTGCCGGGTCCTCAGGCAATGAGCAGTTCTTC.

This chain links TRBV29-1 with TRBJ1-2; D gene uncertain. The CDR3 spans 12 residues. V lost 4 bases to trimming and J lost 0 bases, with 6 bases between them. CDR1 and CDR2 (germline): SQVTM, ANQGSEA. CDR3 in DNA: TGCAGCGTTGTGGGTCCTAACTATGGCTACACCTTC. Its protein is CSVVGPNYGYTF.

This clone has only a few counts. The V gene is TRBV29-1, the J gene TRBJ1-1, with unresolved D. V was clipped by 6 bases and J by 1 base, with 9 bases between them. The germline V gene encodes CDR1 SQVTM and CDR2 ANQGSEA. The CDR3 sequence is 12 residues long. CDR3: CSVQPGNTEAFF. CDR3 DNA sequence: TGCAGCGTACAGCCGGGGAACACTGAAGCTTTCTTT.

The chain employs TRBV29-1 and TRBJ2-7; D is undetermined. CDR1 SQVTM and CDR2 ANQGSEA come from the germline V gene. The CDR3 sequence is 12 residues long. This CDR3 reads CSAKTSSYEQYF. The CDR3 DNA follows: TGCAGTGCAAAGACAAGCTCCTACGAGCAGTACTTC.